Each of the 22 T cell receptor beta chains below was sequenced from the same sample in a study of T cell responses to AZD1222 COVID-19 vaccine. The table came from immunoSEQ multiplex PCR; TCRdb's copy has only in-frame clones and leaves some out. This table has some 86,000 clones, over 75% appearing once. This specimen was peripheral blood, taken on day 0 of AZD1222 vaccination. These receptors all stem from an adult in good health.

The CDR3 loop is CASSPPSGGYNEQFF. DNA for the CDR3: TGTGCCAGCAGCCCCCCCAGCGGGGGTTACAATGAGCAGTTCTTC. The rearrangement links TRBV7-9 to TRBJ2-1; 8 nucleotides agree with TRBD2. This CDR3 has 15 amino acids. Germline CDR1 and CDR2: SEHNR and FQNEAQ (reference sequence). With 5 bases clipped from V and 4 bases from J, the junction kept 7 bases outside the gene matches.

The rearrangement uses TRBV6-5 and TRBJ2-7; D remains unclear. Germline V lookup: CDR1 MNHEY, CDR2 SVGAGI. With 5 bases removed from V and 9 bases from J, the gap between germline ends came to 14 bases. The CDR3 is made up of 12 amino acids. The CDR3 here is CASSTDGGRQYF. The CDR3 DNA sequence: TGTGCCAGCAGTACGGACGGCGGTAGGCAGTACTTC.

CDR3 region: CASSYRGGNTEAFF. The DNA for the CDR3 is TGTGCCAGCAGTTACAGGGGAGGGAACACTGAAGCTTTCTTT. The chain employs TRBV6-5 and TRBJ1-1; perhaps TRBD1 as D (5 bases). The CDR3 runs to 14 residues. V was trimmed by 2 bases and J by 1 base, leaving 8 bases between them. The V gene's germline CDR1 is MNHEY and CDR2 SVGAGI.

The chain couples TRBV2 to TRBJ2-1; D is unresolved. V was shortened by 5 bases and J by 9 bases, with 11 bases between the two germline ends. Per the germline V gene, CDR1 is SNHLY and CDR2 is FYNNEI. CDR3 size: 12 residues. The CDR3 DNA reads TGTGCCAGCAGTAGGTCAGTGGTTGAGCAGTTCTTC. Protein product: CASSRSVVEQFF.

This clone has only a few counts. J is TRBJ1-2 and V is TRBV5-1; 8 positions match TRBD1. V lost 4 bases, J lost 4 bases, and 6 bases stayed unmatched. The CDR3 runs to 14 residues. The germline V gene encodes CDR1 SGHRS and CDR2 YFSETQ. CDR3 nucleotide sequence: TGCGCCAGCAGCACCTCAACAGGGGGCTATGGCTACACCTTC. Protein product: CASSTSTGGYGYTF.

This clone was counted a few times. The chain links TRBV6-5 to TRBJ2-1; the match to TRBD1 covers 7 bases. CDR1 MNHEY and CDR2 SVGAGI come from the germline V gene. V gave up 6 bases and J gave up 9 bases; unmatched junction bases: 5. This CDR3 contains 12 residues. In DNA form, the CDR3 reads TGTGCCAGCAGAGCAACAGGGGCTGAGCAGTTCTTC. Protein product: CASRATGAEQFF.

The gene calls are TRBV20-1 and TRBJ1-1, with D perhaps matching TRBD1 (5 bases). The germline V gene encodes CDR1 DFQATT and CDR2 SNEGSKA (reference sequence). The CDR3 totals 10 residues. V dropped 6 bases and J dropped 4 bases, with 6 bases sitting between them. The CDR3 loop reads CSARGTEAFF. CDR3 nucleotide sequence: TGCAGTGCGAGGGGCACTGAAGCTTTCTTT.

The chain uses TRBV30 and TRBJ2-7, with D uncertain. The CDR3 contains 12 residues. Germline CDR1 and CDR2: GTSNPN and SVGIG (reference sequence). Between the trimmed V and J ends, which lost 5 bases and 6 bases, there was a span of 14 bases. The CDR3 spells CAWAPGTLEQYF. CDR3 DNA: TGTGCCTGGGCCCCTGGAACGCTCGAGCAGTACTTC.

The rearrangement joins TRBV5-8 to TRBJ2-6, with D possibly being TRBD2 (6 bases). The CDR3 is 15 residues long. Germline assignment: CDR1 SGHTS and CDR2 YDEGEE. The ends were cut back, 4 bases at V and 0 bases at J, with 8 bases in the middle. The CDR3 reads CASSRDSSGANVLTF. CDR3 coding DNA: TGTGCCAGCAGCAGGGACTCCTCTGGGGCCAACGTCCTGACTTTC.

The chain links TRBV29-1 to TRBJ1-1; D gene uncertain. V lost 3 bases and J 9 bases, leaving 20 bases between the germline ends. The CDR3 contains 14 residues. Germline V gene data show CDR1 as SQVTM and CDR2 as ANQGSEA. Here the CDR3 reads CSVEGGPSIPKAFF. The CDR3 DNA follows: TGCAGCGTTGAGGGCGGCCCCTCAATCCCCAAAGCTTTCTTT.

The chain is built from TRBV30 and TRBJ1-2, with 8 bases fitting TRBD1. CDR3 length: 12 amino acids. Germline CDR1 and CDR2: GTSNPN and SVGIG (reference sequence). Unmatched junction bases numbered 5, after V lost 5 bases and J lost 6 bases. CDR3 coding DNA: TGTGCCTGGTGGCAGGGGGCTAATGGCTACACCTTC. It yields the protein CAWWQGANGYTF.

This chain links TRBV24-1 with TRBJ2-5; D remains unclear. V lost 2 bases to trimming and J lost 5 bases, with 17 bases between them. Germline loops: CDR1 KGHDR, CDR2 SFDVKD. There are 16 residues in the CDR3. CDR3 DNA sequence: TGTGCCACCAGTGATTCGCCCGGGTTCTCAGTTGAGACCCAGTACTTC. Amino acid sequence: CATSDSPGFSVETQYF.

In this sample, this clone turned up a few times. The chain carries TRBV5-4 and TRBJ1-2; D not resolved. The V and J ends lost 4 bases and 5 bases respectively, with 12 bases between them. CDR3 length: 13 residues. Germline V gene sequence: CDR1 SGHNT, CDR2 YYREEE (reference sequence). CDR3 region: CASSPAPIYGYTF. Written as DNA, the CDR3 is TGTGCCAGCAGCCCTGCCCCCATTTATGGCTACACCTTC.

The genes are TRBV6-5 and TRBJ1-1; D may be TRBD1 (6 bases). The CDR3 sequence is 14 residues long. With 8 bases removed from V and 10 bases from J, the gap between germline ends came to 23 bases. Germline lookup yields CDR1 MNHEY and CDR2 SVGAGI. The chain's CDR3 is CASLPGGAPVGAFF. The CDR3 nucleotides read TGTGCCAGCCTCCCGGGGGGGGCGCCGGTAGGAGCTTTCTTT.

This clone has a single count. The CDR3, as DNA: TGCGCCAGCAGTATCGGAGCGGGAGGGCCCAGGAACAATGAGCAGTTCTTC. It is translated as CASSIGAGGPRNNEQFF. V is TRBV5-1 and J is TRBJ2-1; 10 nucleotides line up with TRBD2. CDR3 size: 17 residues. V lost 5 bases to trimming and J lost 5 bases; unmatched junction nucleotides: 13. Germline V gives CDR1 SGHRS, CDR2 YFSETQ.

V gene TRBV6-5 combines with J gene TRBJ1-1, with 7 bases identical to TRBD1. Germline V CDR1 and CDR2: MNHEY, SVGAGI. With V trimmed by 6 bases and J by 4 bases, 11 bases remained unmatched. This CDR3 region has 15 residues. The CDR3: CASRRGQAALTEAFF. CDR3 bases: TGTGCCAGCAGACGTGGACAGGCGGCCCTCACTGAAGCTTTCTTT.

The chain joins TRBV27 to TRBJ1-5; TRBD1 matches at 11 bases. This CDR3 is built from 15 residues. V was clipped by 2 bases and J by 6 bases; unmatched bases: 3. The germline V gene has CDR1 MNHEY and CDR2 SMNVEV (reference sequence). In nucleotides, the CDR3 is TGTGCCAGCAGTTTAGAGGGACAGGGGGGTCAGCCCCAGCATTTT. It is translated as CASSLEGQGGQPQHF.

This chain links TRBV7-9 with TRBJ2-6; tentative D call: TRBD2 (6 bases). The V end was cut by 5 bases, the J end by 6 bases, with 8 bases between. Germline assignment: CDR1 SEHNR and CDR2 FQNEAQ (reference sequence). This CDR3 has 13 amino acids. As DNA, the CDR3 is TGTGCCAGCAGCAGGGAGGCGGCCAACGTCCTGACTTTC. This encodes CASSREAANVLTF.

This clone was detected ten times or more. The CDR3 nucleotides are TGTGCCAGCAGCCCCCGCCGGAGGGACACCGGGGAGCTGTTTTTT. It yields the protein CASSPRRRDTGELFF. This sequence joins TRBV7-9 and TRBJ2-2, with D tentatively TRBD2 (6 bases). The germline V gene has CDR1 SEHNR and CDR2 FQNEAQ (reference sequence). This CDR3 is built from 15 residues. The V gene lost 5 bases and the J gene lost 3 bases, with 13 bases spanning the gap.

The count of this clone is one. The gene calls are TRBV2 and TRBJ2-7, with no clear D. V dropped 0 bases and J dropped 3 bases, with 6 bases sitting between them. The CDR3 is 13 amino acids. Germline CDR1 reads SNHLY; CDR2 reads FYNNEI. Here the CDR3 DNA reads TGTGCCAGCAGTGAAGCGGTTTACTACGAGCAGTACTTC. This gives the protein CASSEAVYYEQYF. The full variable domain, in which reference TRBV2 and TRBJ2-7 provide the parts outside the CDR3, is EPEVTQTPSHQVTQMGQEVILRCVPISNHLYFYWYRQILGQKVEFLVSFYNNEISEKSEIFDDQFSVERPDGSNFTLKIRSTKLEDSAMYFCASSEAVYYEQYFGPGTRLTVT.

The rearrangement links TRBV28 to TRBJ1-6; 7 positions match TRBD1. CDR1 and CDR2 from the germline V gene are MDHEN and SYDVKM. Trimming at V came to 11 bases and at J to 5 bases, leaving 9 bases not matched to a gene. This CDR3 has 14 amino acids. In DNA, the CDR3 is TGTGCCGCCGGCGGGACAGTGGATAATTCACCCCTCCACTTT. This sequence encodes CAAGGTVDNSPLHF.

This chain links TRBV6-5 with TRBJ2-1, with D possibly matching TRBD2 (5 bases). Between the trimmed V and J ends, which lost 6 bases and 10 bases, there was a span of 22 bases. CDR1 MNHEY and CDR2 SVGAGI come from the germline V gene. CDR3 length equals 15 residues. CDR3 region: CASSAQVLAPGEQFF. The DNA of the CDR3 is TGTGCCAGCAGCGCCCAGGTCCTCGCCCCGGGAGAGCAGTTCTTC.